This T cell receptor beta chain was sequenced during a study of T cells expressing NK-cell markers. Study as a whole: Among the eight sequenced donors, seven tested HCMV-seropositive and one tested seronegative.

With regard to this clonotype: Its target is unknown.

Making the TCR beta cDNA relied on 5'RACE template switching with UMIs. From the 5' RACE reads, TCRdb lists one entry per CDR3 protein and no DNA. The table for this sample gives some 460,000 distinct CDR3 sequences. Notes on the study in general: In several donors, dominant clonotypes made up about 25-60.1% of CD3+CD56-NKG2C+ cells.

This CDR3 is built from 13 residues. The rearrangement links TRBV12-3 or TRBV12-4 to TRBJ2-1; as DNA is missing, the TRBD2 call by TCRdb cannot be tested. Source material: blood T cells: a sorted CD56 or NKG2C T cell subset, CD4+ or CD8+ T cells, or bulk PBMC T cells (not recorded which). This receptor was obtained from a woman in her forties or fifties in good health. CDR3 loop: CASSSTRLNEQFF.